Listed here are 27 T cell receptor beta chains from one sample, sequenced in a study of graft-versus-host responses after intestinal transplantation. Sequencing used immunoSEQ multiplex PCR; TCRdb keeps in-frame clones, though not all of them. The sample includes 95,000 or so clones, about nine tenths seen only once; the top ten take 15% to 20%. This sample comprised PBMCs, obtained 453 days after intestinal transplant. All receptors come from a human patient who received an intestinal transplant, so some T cells may come from the graft donor.

The chain recombines TRBV27 with TRBJ2-1, with 9 bases aligning to TRBD2. V shed 7 bases and J 3 bases; nucleotides not matched to a gene: 7. The CDR3 is made up of 15 amino acids. Germline assignment: CDR1 MNHEY and CDR2 SMNVEV (reference sequence). Here the CDR3 reads CASKLAGESYNEQFF. The CDR3 DNA reads as TGTGCCAGCAAATTAGCGGGGGAAAGCTACAATGAGCAGTTCTTC.

The rearrangement links TRBV6-6 to TRBJ1-6; weak D call: TRBD1 (5 bases). Germline V lookup: CDR1 MNHNY, CDR2 SVGAGI (reference sequence). This CDR3 spans 12 amino acids. Between the trimmed V and J ends, which lost 2 bases and 9 bases, there was a span of 5 bases. The CDR3 sequence is CASSYGGSPLHF. The CDR3 nucleotides are TGTGCCAGCAGTTACGGGGGTTCACCCCTCCACTTT.

The rearrangement uses TRBV27 and TRBJ2-7; D not certain. The ends were cut back, 3 bases at V and 0 bases at J, with 12 bases in the middle. Germline CDR1 and CDR2: MNHEY and SMNVEV (reference sequence). The CDR3 totals 15 residues. CDR3 residues: CASSFLYGISYEQYF. The CDR3 DNA reads TGTGCCAGCAGTTTTCTCTATGGGATCTCCTACGAGCAGTACTTC.

This clone was picked up one time. The same CDR3 arises from other DNA sequences in this sample as well. This sequence joins TRBV4-1 and TRBJ2-1, with 7 bases fitting TRBD1. V lost 1 base to trimming and J lost 7 bases; unmatched junction nucleotides: 4. The CDR3 has 14 residues. Germline V gene sequence: CDR1 MGHRA, CDR2 YSYEKL. Written as DNA, the CDR3 is TGCGCCAGCAGCCAAGGACAGGGTGGGAATGAGCAGTTCTTC. It translates to CASSQGQGGNEQFF.

As concerns this clone: A read error may produce the germline difference seen at one junction end. The rearrangement uses TRBV11-3 and TRBJ2-1; 8 nucleotides match TRBD1. The CDR3 runs 14 residues. Germline-derived CDR1 and CDR2 are SGHNT and YENEEA. This CDR3 is CVSSTRTGWNEQFF. DNA for the CDR3: TGTGTCAGCAGCACTAGGACAGGGTGGAATGAGCAGTTCTTC.

The rearrangement joins TRBV7-8 to TRBJ2-1, with 13 bases aligning to TRBD2. Germline assignment: CDR1 SGHVS and CDR2 FQNEAQ. Trimming removed 5 bases from V and 7 bases from J; junction bases left unmatched: 17. CDR3 size: 19 residues. As DNA, the CDR3 is TGTGCCAGCAGCCGGCCCGGGACTAGCGGGGTGGGAGGGGCAAATGAGCAGTTCTTC. Its translation is CASSRPGTSGVGGANEQFF.

This clone was picked up one time. V usage is TRBV6-5 and J usage is TRBJ1-4, with D tentatively TRBD1 (5 bases). From germline, CDR1 is MNHEY and CDR2 SVGAGI. Trimming left V 6 bases short and J 8 bases short, with 16 bases between. The CDR3 has 14 residues. CDR3 sequence: CASRPTGGREKLFF. CDR3 in DNA: TGTGCCAGCAGGCCTACAGGCGGGAGAGAAAAACTGTTTTTT.

This clone was seen only a few times. This chain joins TRBV6-1 and TRBJ1-5, with 7 bases matching TRBD1. The CDR3 sequence is 15 residues long. Germline V gene lookup returns CDR1 MNHNS and CDR2 SASEGT. The V and J ends lost 3 bases and 6 bases, in that order; junction bases with no gene match: 8. The CDR3 loop is CASSDGRGQGQPQHF. In DNA, the CDR3 is TGTGCCAGCAGTGATGGTAGGGGGCAGGGTCAGCCCCAGCATTTT.

This clone was detected once. V is TRBV11-1 and J is TRBJ2-7; 13 bases match TRBD2. V lost 3 bases, J lost 5 bases, and 1 base stayed unmatched. Germline V CDR1 and CDR2: SGHAT, FQDESV (reference sequence). The length of the CDR3 is 14 residues. DNA of the CDR3: TGTGCCAGCAGCTTCGGACTAGCGGGGGACGAGCAGTACTTC. Protein: CASSFGLAGDEQYF. Supplemented by reference TRBV11-1 and TRBJ2-7, the full variable domain reads EAEVAQSPRYKITEKSQAVAFWCDPISGHATLYWYRQILGQGPELLVQFQDESVVDDSQLPKDRFSAERLKGVDSTLKIQPAELGDSAMYLCASSFGLAGDEQYFGPGTRLTVT.

This chain connects TRBV4-1 to TRBJ2-7; D uncertain. The ends were cut back, 1 base at V and 3 bases at J, with 10 bases in the middle. This CDR3 is built from 14 residues. CDR1 MGHRA and CDR2 YSYEKL come from the germline V gene. This CDR3 is CASSQVGNSYEQYF. The CDR3 nucleotides are TGCGCCAGCAGCCAAGTAGGGAACAGCTACGAGCAGTACTTC.

This rearrangement joins TRBV7-6 to TRBJ1-2; 8 bases agree with TRBD1. The trim removed 4 bases at V and 5 bases at J, leaving 6 bases unmatched. CDR3 size: 14 residues. CDR1 is SGHVS, CDR2 FNYEAQ, per germline. The CDR3 sequence: CASSSDTGGYGYTF. The CDR3, as DNA: TGTGCCAGCAGCTCGGATACAGGGGGGTATGGCTACACCTTC.

This clone was observed a single time. The chain joins TRBV10-2 to TRBJ1-2; no clear D gene. CDR1 and CDR2 from the germline V gene are WSHSY and SAAADI. The CDR3 covers 15 residues. The V and J ends lost 0 bases and 1 base respectively, with 9 bases between them. CDR3 DNA sequence: TGCGCCAGCAGTGAGTCCCGGGAGCTTAACTATGGCTACACCTTC. Amino acid sequence: CASSESRELNYGYTF.

The table lists this clone with a count of one. V and J are TRBV4-1 and TRBJ2-7; 15 bases align to TRBD2. The CDR3 length is 19 residues. Germline V gives CDR1 MGHRA, CDR2 YSYEKL. J was trimmed by 0 bases and V by 4 bases; bases with no gene match: 10. CDR3 DNA sequence: TGCGCCAGCAGCCCGACGGGACTAGCGGGGGGCCCCCACTCCTACGAGCAGTACTTC. This encodes CASSPTGLAGGPHSYEQYF.

The V gene is TRBV4-1, the J gene TRBJ1-1; TRBD1 is a possible D gene (5 bases). V was shortened by 8 bases and J by 2 bases, with 9 bases between the two germline ends. The CDR3 runs 12 residues. Germline V gene data show CDR1 as MGHRA and CDR2 as YSYEKL. The CDR3 loop reads CASGAYNTEAFF. CDR3 nucleotide sequence: TGCGCCAGCGGGGCTTATAACACTGAAGCTTTCTTT.

The V and J genes are TRBV19 and TRBJ1-5, with a weak D call TRBD1 (6 bases). V was pared by 3 bases and J by 9 bases, with 12 bases between. Germline CDR1 is LNHDA and CDR2 is SQIVND (reference sequence). The CDR3 runs to 13 residues. CDR3 DNA sequence: TGTGCCAGTAGTATGGGGGGCGGGAGGCCCCAGCATTTT. It yields the protein CASSMGGGRPQHF.

The chain couples TRBV5-1 to TRBJ1-3; D is uncertain. The CDR3 runs to 14 residues. Germline V lookup: CDR1 SGHRS, CDR2 YFSETQ. V lost 4 bases and J 0 bases, leaving 8 bases between the germline ends. CDR3 residues: CASSEGYSGNTIYF. The CDR3, as DNA: TGCGCCAGCAGCGAAGGGTACTCTGGAAACACCATATATTTT.

A single count supports this clone. V gene TRBV9 combines with J gene TRBJ1-5; no reliable D call. The germline V gene encodes CDR1 SGDLS and CDR2 YYNGEE. This CDR3 region has 14 residues. The ends were cut back, 0 bases at V and 6 bases at J, with 10 bases in the middle. DNA of the CDR3: TGTGCCAGCAGCGTAGCGCCCAGCTCTCAGCCCCAGCATTTT. Protein product: CASSVAPSSQPQHF.

The chain combines TRBV9 with TRBJ1-1; weak D call: TRBD1 (6 bases). V was trimmed by 4 bases and J by 1 base, leaving 14 bases between them. CDR1 and CDR2 from the germline V gene are SGDLS and YYNGEE. CDR3 length equals 15 residues. The CDR3, as DNA: TGTGCCAGCAGCCCGCCGGGACATAAGAACACTGAAGCTTTCTTT. Amino acid sequence: CASSPPGHKNTEAFF.

This chain joins TRBV9 and TRBJ2-3; 8 bases match TRBD2. In germline, CDR1 is SGDLS, CDR2 YYNGEE. CDR3 length equals 14 residues. V shed 0 bases, J shed 6 bases, and the junction held 3 bases outside the gene matches. The CDR3 is CASSVAGGADTQYF. Written as DNA, the CDR3 is TGTGCCAGCAGCGTAGCGGGGGGGGCGGATACGCAGTATTTT.

The rearrangement joins TRBV9 to TRBJ2-3; D might be TRBD1 (5 bases). From germline, CDR1 is SGDLS and CDR2 YYNGEE. The CDR3 length is 17 residues. The V gene lost 4 bases and the J gene lost 3 bases, with 21 bases spanning the gap. For the CDR3, the DNA is TGTGCCAGCAGCCCCAAAAGCAGGGTTACGGGTACAGATACGCAGTATTTT. It is translated as CASSPKSRVTGTDTQYF.

The CDR3 DNA reads as TGTGCCAGCAGCGTAGTAGGAGGGACAGCGGGCACTGAAGCTTTCTTT. It encodes CASSVVGGTAGTEAFF. The chain combines TRBV9 with TRBJ1-1; 7 bases agree with TRBD1. CDR1 is SGDLS, CDR2 YYNGEE, per germline. The CDR3 contains 16 residues. Losses at the gene ends were 0 bases for V and 4 bases for J; bases not matched to a gene: 9.

V usage is TRBV9 and J usage is TRBJ2-7, with unresolved D. The CDR3 totals 15 residues. Trimming left V 0 bases short and J 0 bases short, with 10 bases between. Germline assignment: CDR1 SGDLS and CDR2 YYNGEE. The CDR3 DNA sequence: TGTGCCAGCAGCGTAGGTGGCGCCCGCTCCTACGAGCAGTACTTC. Encoded protein: CASSVGGARSYEQYF.

This rearrangement joins TRBV18 to TRBJ1-1; no clear D. Germline CDR1 reads KGHSH; CDR2 reads LQKENI. The CDR3 contains 15 residues. Trimming removed 1 base at V and 2 bases at J, with 11 bases between. CDR3 in amino acids: CASSPRTAQNTEAFF. Here the CDR3 DNA reads TGTGCCAGCTCACCACGGACTGCCCAAAACACTGAAGCTTTCTTT. Based on the CDR3 plus reference TRBV18 and TRBJ1-1, the full variable domain is NAGVMQNPRHLVRRRGQEARLRCSPMKGHSHVYWYRQLPEEGLKFMVYLQKENIIDESGMPKERFSAEFPKEGPSILRIQQVVRGDSAAYFCASSPRTAQNTEAFFGQGTRLTVV.

This clone was seen more than once but under ten times. V gene TRBV6-6 combines with J gene TRBJ1-3; possibly TRBD1 for D (6 bases). The V gene lost 7 bases and the J gene lost 3 bases, with 16 bases spanning the gap. The germline gives CDR1 MNHNY, CDR2 SVGAGI (reference sequence). The CDR3 extends over 15 amino acids. The CDR3 is CASTINTGFGNTIYF. The CDR3 DNA is TGTGCCAGCACCATAAACACAGGGTTTGGAAACACCATATATTTT.

The chain is built from TRBV5-4 and TRBJ1-4; D not certain. CDR3 length equals 17 residues. The ends were cut back, 5 bases at V and 0 bases at J, with 17 bases in the middle. CDR1 SGHNT and CDR2 YYREEE come from the germline V gene (reference sequence). The DNA for the CDR3 is TGTGCCAGCAGTAATAGCGCCCACAGCTCAACTAATGAAAAACTGTTTTTT. Its protein product is CASSNSAHSSTNEKLFF.

The chain carries TRBV9 and TRBJ2-5; 7 positions agree with TRBD2. With V trimmed by 3 bases and J by 1 base, 12 bases remained unmatched. The CDR3 has 17 amino acids. Germline V CDR1 and CDR2: SGDLS, YYNGEE. The CDR3 DNA reads as TGTGCCAGCAGCGCTACTCTAGCGGTGACCTCCCAAGAGACCCAGTACTTC. Its translation is CASSATLAVTSQETQYF.

The J gene is TRBJ2-5, the V gene TRBV6-6, with 7 bases that match TRBD1. The germline CDR1 and CDR2 sequences are MNHNY and SVGAGI (reference sequence). V gave up 4 bases and J gave up 4 bases; unmatched junction bases: 6. This CDR3 comprises 14 residues. In nucleotides, the CDR3 is TGTGCCAGCAGTTCAGGGGGAGTGCTAGAGACCCAGTACTTC. Translating it yields CASSSGGVLETQYF.